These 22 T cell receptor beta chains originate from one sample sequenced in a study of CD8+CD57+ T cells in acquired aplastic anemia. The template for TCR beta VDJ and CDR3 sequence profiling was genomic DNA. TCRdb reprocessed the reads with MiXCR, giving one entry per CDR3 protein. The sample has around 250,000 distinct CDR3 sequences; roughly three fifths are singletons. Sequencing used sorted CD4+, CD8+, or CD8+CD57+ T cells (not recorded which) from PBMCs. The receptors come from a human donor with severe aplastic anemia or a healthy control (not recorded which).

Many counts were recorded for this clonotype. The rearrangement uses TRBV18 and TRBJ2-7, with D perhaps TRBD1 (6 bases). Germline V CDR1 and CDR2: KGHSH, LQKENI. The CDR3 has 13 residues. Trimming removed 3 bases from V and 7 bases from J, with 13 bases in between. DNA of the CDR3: TGTGCCAGCTCACCCAGGGGTTTGGAGGAGCAGTACTTC. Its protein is CASSPRGLEEQYF.

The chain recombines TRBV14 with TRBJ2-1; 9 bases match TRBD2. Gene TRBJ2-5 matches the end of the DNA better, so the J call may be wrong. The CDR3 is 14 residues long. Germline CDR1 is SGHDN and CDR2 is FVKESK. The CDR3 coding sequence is TGTGCCAGCAGCCAGCAACTAGCGGGAGAGACCCAGTACTTC. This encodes CASSQQLAGETQYF.

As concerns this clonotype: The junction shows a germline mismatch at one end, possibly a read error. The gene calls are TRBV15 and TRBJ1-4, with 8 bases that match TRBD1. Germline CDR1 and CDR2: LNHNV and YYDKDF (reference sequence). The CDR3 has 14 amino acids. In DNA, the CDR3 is TGTGCCACCAGCATAGACAGGGGCCCAGAAAAACTGTCTTTT. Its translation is CATSIDRGPEKLSF. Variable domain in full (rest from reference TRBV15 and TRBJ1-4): DAMVIQNPRYQVTQFGKPVTLSCSQTLNHNVMYWYQQKSSQAPKLLFHYYDKDFNNEADTPDNFQSRRPNTSFCFLDIRSPGLGDTAMYLCATSIDRGPEKLSFGSGTQLSVL.

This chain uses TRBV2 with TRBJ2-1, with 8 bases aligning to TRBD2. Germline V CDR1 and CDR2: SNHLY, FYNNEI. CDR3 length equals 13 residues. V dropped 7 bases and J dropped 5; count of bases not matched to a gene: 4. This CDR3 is CASIQTSDNEQFF. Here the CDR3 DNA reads TGTGCCAGCATCCAGACTAGCGACAATGAGCAGTTCTTC.

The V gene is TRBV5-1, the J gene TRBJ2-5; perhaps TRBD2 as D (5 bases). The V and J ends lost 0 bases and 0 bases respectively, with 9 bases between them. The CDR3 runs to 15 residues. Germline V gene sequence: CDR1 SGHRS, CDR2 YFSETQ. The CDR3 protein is CASSLGGQHQETQYF. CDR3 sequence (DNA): TGCGCCAGCAGCTTGGGCGGGCAGCACCAAGAGACCCAGTACTTC.

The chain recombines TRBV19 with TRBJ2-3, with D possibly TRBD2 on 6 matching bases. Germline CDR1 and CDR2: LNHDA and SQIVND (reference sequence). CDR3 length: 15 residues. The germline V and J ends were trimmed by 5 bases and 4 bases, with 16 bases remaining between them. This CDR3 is CASSPLRGKPDTQYF. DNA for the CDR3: TGTGCCAGTAGTCCCTTACGGGGGAAGCCAGATACGCAGTATTTT.

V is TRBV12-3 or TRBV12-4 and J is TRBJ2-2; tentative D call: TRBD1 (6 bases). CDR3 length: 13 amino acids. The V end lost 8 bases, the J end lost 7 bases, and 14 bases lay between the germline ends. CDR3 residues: CASGQISIGELFF. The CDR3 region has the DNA TGTGCCAGCGGACAGATAAGCATCGGGGAGCTGTTTTTT.

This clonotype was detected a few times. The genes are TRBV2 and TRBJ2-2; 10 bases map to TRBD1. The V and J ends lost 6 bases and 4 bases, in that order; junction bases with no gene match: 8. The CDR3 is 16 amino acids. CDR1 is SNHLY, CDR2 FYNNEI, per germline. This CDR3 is CASRLTGTGVTGELFF. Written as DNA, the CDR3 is TGTGCCAGCAGACTTACGGGGACAGGGGTCACCGGGGAGCTGTTTTTT.

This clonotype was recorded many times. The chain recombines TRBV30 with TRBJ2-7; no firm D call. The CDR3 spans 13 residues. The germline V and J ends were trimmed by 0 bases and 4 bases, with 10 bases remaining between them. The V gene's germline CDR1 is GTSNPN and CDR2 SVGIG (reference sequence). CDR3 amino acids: CAWSVGSQYEQYF. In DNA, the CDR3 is TGTGCCTGGAGTGTGGGCAGCCAATACGAGCAGTACTTC. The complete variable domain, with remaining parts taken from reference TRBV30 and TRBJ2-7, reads SQTIHQWPATLVQPVGSPLSLECTVEGTSNPNLYWYRQAAGRGLQLLFYSVGIGQISSEVPQNLSASRPQDRQFILSSKKLLLSDSGFYLCAWSVGSQYEQYFGPGTRLTVT.

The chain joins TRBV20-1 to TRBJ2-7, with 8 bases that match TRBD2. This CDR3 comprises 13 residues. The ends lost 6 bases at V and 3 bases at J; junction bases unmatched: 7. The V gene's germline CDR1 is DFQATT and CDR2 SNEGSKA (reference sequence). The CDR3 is CSANPGLGYEQYF. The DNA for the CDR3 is TGCAGTGCAAACCCGGGACTAGGCTACGAGCAGTACTTC.

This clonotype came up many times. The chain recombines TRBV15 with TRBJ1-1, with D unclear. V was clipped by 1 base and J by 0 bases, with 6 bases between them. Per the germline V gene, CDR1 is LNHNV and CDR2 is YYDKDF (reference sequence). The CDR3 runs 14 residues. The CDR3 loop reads CATSRAPMNTEAFF. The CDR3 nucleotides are TGTGCCACCAGCAGAGCACCCATGAACACTGAAGCTTTCTTT.

The CDR3 region has the DNA TGTGCCACCAGCAGAGATGTAGGCAACTCCTACGAGCAGTACTTC. Amino acids: CATSRDVGNSYEQYF. This chain connects TRBV15 to TRBJ2-7; D not certain. The CDR3 consists of 15 residues. V lost 0 bases and J lost 0, with 9 bases in between. From germline, CDR1 is LNHNV and CDR2 YYDKDF (reference sequence).

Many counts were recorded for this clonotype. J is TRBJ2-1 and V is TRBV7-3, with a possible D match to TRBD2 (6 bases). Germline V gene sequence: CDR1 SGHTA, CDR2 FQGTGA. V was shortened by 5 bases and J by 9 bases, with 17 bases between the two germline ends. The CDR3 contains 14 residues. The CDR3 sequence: CASSPDGGSPEQFF. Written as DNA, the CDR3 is TGTGCCAGCAGCCCGGACGGGGGTAGCCCTGAGCAGTTCTTC.

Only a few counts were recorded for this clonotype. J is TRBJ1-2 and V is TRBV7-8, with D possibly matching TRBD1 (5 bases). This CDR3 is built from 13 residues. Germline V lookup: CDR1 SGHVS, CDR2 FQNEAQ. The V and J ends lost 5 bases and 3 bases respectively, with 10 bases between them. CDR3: CASSQQAYYGYTF. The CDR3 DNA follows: TGTGCCAGCAGCCAACAGGCTTACTATGGCTACACCTTC.

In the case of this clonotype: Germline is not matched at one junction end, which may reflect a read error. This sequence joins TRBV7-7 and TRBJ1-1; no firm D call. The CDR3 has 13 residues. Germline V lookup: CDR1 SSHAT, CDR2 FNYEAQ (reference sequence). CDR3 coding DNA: TGTGCTAGCAGCTTAGGGATGGCCACTGAAGCTTTCTTT. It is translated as CASSLGMATEAFF.

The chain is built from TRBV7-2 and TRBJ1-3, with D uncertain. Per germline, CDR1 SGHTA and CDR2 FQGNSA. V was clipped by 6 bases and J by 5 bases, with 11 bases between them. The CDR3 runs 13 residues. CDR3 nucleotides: TGTGCCAGCAGTACTAGGCAGCGAAACACCATATATTTT. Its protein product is CASSTRQRNTIYF.

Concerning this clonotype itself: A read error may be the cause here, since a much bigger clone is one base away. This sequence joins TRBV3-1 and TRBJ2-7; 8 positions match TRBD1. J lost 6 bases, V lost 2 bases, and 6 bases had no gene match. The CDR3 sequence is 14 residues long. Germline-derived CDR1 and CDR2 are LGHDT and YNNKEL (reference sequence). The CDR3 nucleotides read TGTGCCAGCAGCCAACGGGACAGGTGGCGCGAGCAGTACGTC. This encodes CASSQRDRWREQYV.

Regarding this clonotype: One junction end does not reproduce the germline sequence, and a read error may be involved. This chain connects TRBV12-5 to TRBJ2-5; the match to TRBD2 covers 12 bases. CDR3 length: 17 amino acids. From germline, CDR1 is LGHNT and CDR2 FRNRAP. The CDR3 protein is CAGGSGLAGPSSETQYF. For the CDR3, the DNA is TGTGCCGGCGGATCGGGACTAGCGGGCCCATCCTCGGAGACCCAGTACTTT. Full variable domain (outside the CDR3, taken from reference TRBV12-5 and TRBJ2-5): DARVTQTPRHKVTEMGQEVTMRCQPILGHNTVFWYRQTMMQGLELLAYFRNRAPLDDSGMPKDRFSAEMPDATLATLKIQPSEPRDSAVYFCAGGSGLAGPSSETQYFGPGTRLLVL.

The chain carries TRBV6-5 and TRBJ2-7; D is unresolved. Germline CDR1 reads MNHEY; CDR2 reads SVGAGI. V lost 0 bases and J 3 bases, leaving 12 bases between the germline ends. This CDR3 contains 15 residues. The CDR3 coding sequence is TGTGCCAGCAGTTACTCGGTCTCCAGGATCTACGAGCAGTACTTC. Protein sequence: CASSYSVSRIYEQYF.

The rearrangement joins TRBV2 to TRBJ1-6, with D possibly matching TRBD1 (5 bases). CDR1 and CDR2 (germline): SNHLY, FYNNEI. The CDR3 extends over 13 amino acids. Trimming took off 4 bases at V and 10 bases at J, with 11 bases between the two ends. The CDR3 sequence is CASSGQGESPLHF. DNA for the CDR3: TGTGCCAGCAGTGGCCAGGGTGAATCACCCCTCCACTTT.

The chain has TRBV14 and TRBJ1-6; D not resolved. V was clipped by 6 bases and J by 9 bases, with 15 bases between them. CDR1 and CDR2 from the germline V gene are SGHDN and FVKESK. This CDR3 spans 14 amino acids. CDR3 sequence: CASSPDKPVSPLHF. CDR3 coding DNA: TGTGCCAGCAGTCCCGACAAGCCCGTTTCACCCCTCCACTTT.

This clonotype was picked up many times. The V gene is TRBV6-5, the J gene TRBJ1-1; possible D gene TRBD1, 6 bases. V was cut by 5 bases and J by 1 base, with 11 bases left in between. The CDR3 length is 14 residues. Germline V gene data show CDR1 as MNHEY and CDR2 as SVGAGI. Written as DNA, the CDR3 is TGTGCCAGCAGTCCCCAAGGGGGGAACACTGAAGCTTTCTTT. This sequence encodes CASSPQGGNTEAFF.